The following is a TCR beta chain sequence with its context. Its antigen is unknown. The entry originates in a study of CXCR3-negative and CXCR3-positive naive CD8 T cells. Study observations and caveats: Memory CD8+ cells had much lower diversity, and both naive subsets had comparably high diversity. TRB CDR3s of CXCR3-positive naive cells were more hydrophobic than those of CXCR3-negative naive cells.

TRB cDNA libraries were made by UMI-labeled 5' RACE. TCRdb reprocessed the 5' RACE reads and keeps a single row for each CDR3 protein, giving no DNA. The sample holds 7,900 or so distinct CDR3 sequences. The germline gives CDR1 SGHDT, CDR2 YYEEEE. CDR3 size: 14 residues. The chain carries TRBV5-6 and TRBJ2-5; TCRdb proposes TRBD2, but this gene call is untestable without DNA. The sample comprised naive CXCR3- CD8+ T cells from blood. Documented subset: CD45RO-CCR7+CD27+CD95- naive CD8+ T cells lacking CXCR3 (TNR3-). This sequence originates from a human donor in good health. Some clones in this sample may be carry-over from other donors' samples. The CDR3 spells CASSFNSGRKTQYF.